Included here is one TCR beta chain sequence, with context. This sample was included in a study of control samples from healthy donors and cancer patients. The method was immunoSEQ multiplex PCR; TCRdb's version includes in-frame clones alone and lacks a portion of them. The sample holds 150,000 or so clones; 94% are singletons and the top ten take about an eighth. Looked up from germline, CDR1 is SGHDT and CDR2 is YYEEEE. The CDR3 has 12 amino acids. The ends were cut back, 0 bases at V and 14 bases at J, with 12 bases in the middle. The genes are TRBV5-6 and TRBJ2-1; a possible D gene is TRBD1 (6 bases). This TCR came from a middle-aged man in good health. Sequencing was performed on blood. Here the CDR3 reads CASSLVNRVEFF. As DNA, the CDR3 is TGTGCCAGCAGCTTGGTAAACAGGGTAGAGTTCTTC.